One and the same sample provided the 23 T cell receptor beta chains below, sequenced in a study of blood T cells in healthy people across ages. Using a J-beta primer mix together with a sample-barcoded 5' primer, a second PCR was run for roughly 6 to 12 cycles. MiXCR, applied by TCRdb to the 5' RACE reads, yields one record per CDR3 protein. The table lists some 800,000 distinct CDR3 sequences, about 25% of them singletons, with approximately 3.7% in the top ten. These sequences were also reported in another study, on T cells of mothers and their children.

Material: blood. The source is a boy aged 5 to 17 in good health.

The chain joins TRBV7-7 to TRBJ2-5, with D maybe TRBD2 (5 bases). CDR3 length: 11 residues. Germline CDR1 SSHAT, CDR2 FNYEAQ (reference sequence). The CDR3: CASASGETQYF. The CDR3 DNA is TGTGCTAGCGCCTCAGGAGAGACCCAGTACTTC.

The rearrangement joins TRBV12-3 or TRBV12-4 to TRBJ1-1, with 8 bases aligning to TRBD1. V shed 4 bases, J shed 5 bases, and the junction held 6 bases outside the gene matches. The CDR3 covers 14 residues. CDR3 nucleotides: TGTGCCAGCAGTTCCGAGACAGGGGTAACTGAAGCTTTCTTT. Protein sequence: CASSSETGVTEAFF.

This clonotype was detected a few times. This rearrangement joins TRBV28 to TRBJ2-1, with D possibly being TRBD1 (5 bases). The V end was cut by 6 bases, the J end by 2 bases, with 14 bases between. The CDR3 totals 15 residues. Germline V gene data show CDR1 as MDHEN and CDR2 as SYDVKM. Written as DNA, the CDR3 is TGTGCCAGCAGGGAACAGACAGCCGCCTACAATGAGCAGTTCTTC. It encodes CASREQTAAYNEQFF.

V gene TRBV4-1 combines with J gene TRBJ2-1; no clear D gene. V was trimmed by 4 bases and J by 6 bases, leaving 10 bases between them. Germline values: CDR1 MGHRA, CDR2 YSYEKL. The CDR3 contains 13 residues. Here the CDR3 DNA reads TGCGCCAGCAGCCGGGTGCTCCCCAATGAGCAGTTCTTC. Translation: CASSRVLPNEQFF.

This rearrangement joins TRBV4-3 to TRBJ2-3; D gene ambiguous. There are 14 residues in the CDR3. CDR1 and CDR2 (germline): LGHNA, YSLEER. Deletions cut 0 bases from V and 1 base from J, with 5 bases between. CDR3 residues: CASSQDIGTDTQYF. CDR3 DNA: TGCGCCAGCAGCCAAGACATCGGCACAGATACGCAGTATTTT.

The gene calls are TRBV20-1 and TRBJ2-3; D is undetermined. V dropped 0 bases and J dropped 6 bases, with 10 bases sitting between them. The CDR3 extends over 13 amino acids. The germline V gene encodes CDR1 DFQATT and CDR2 SNEGSKA (reference sequence). CDR3 in DNA: TGCAGTGCTAGAGAGATAGGGCAGGATACGCAGTATTTT. Translated: CSAREIGQDTQYF.

This clonotype has more than one count but fewer than ten. This chain connects TRBV4-3 to TRBJ1-4; D ambiguous. Germline values: CDR1 LGHNA, CDR2 YSLEER. V was pared by 0 bases and J by 2 bases, with 22 bases between. The CDR3 runs 20 residues. CDR3 nucleotides: TGCGCCAGCAGCCAAGATTTGTACGGTCCGGGATTTAACACTAATGAAAAACTGTTTTTT. Encoded protein: CASSQDLYGPGFNTNEKLFF.

This chain joins TRBV3-1 and TRBJ2-7; maybe TRBD2 (5 bases). The CDR3 spans 16 residues. In germline, CDR1 is LGHDT, CDR2 YNNKEL (reference sequence). The V gene lost 1 base and the J gene lost 1 base, with 14 bases spanning the gap. As DNA, the CDR3 is TGTGCCAGCAGCCAAGGGCTGGGTACGGGGTCCTACGAGCAGTACTTC. It encodes CASSQGLGTGSYEQYF.

This clonotype was picked up a small number of times. The CDR3: CASSQEFQGAWETQYF. Here the CDR3 DNA reads TGTGCCAGCAGCCAAGAATTTCAGGGGGCGTGGGAGACCCAGTACTTC. The J gene is TRBJ2-5, the V gene TRBV3-1, with 8 bases aligning to TRBD1. CDR1 and CDR2 (germline): LGHDT, YNNKEL (reference sequence). V gave up 0 bases and J gave up 5 bases; unmatched junction bases: 8. The CDR3 sequence is 16 residues long.

This clonotype showed up just a few times. This chain uses TRBV28 with TRBJ1-2; no reliable D call. The V gene lost 3 bases and the J gene lost 4 bases, with 12 bases spanning the gap. The germline V gene has CDR1 MDHEN and CDR2 SYDVKM. The CDR3 spans 14 residues. CDR3 loop: CASSFVPAGYGYTF. In DNA form, the CDR3 reads TGTGCCAGCAGTTTTGTACCTGCTGGCTATGGCTACACCTTC.

This clonotype was picked up a small number of times. The chain links TRBV21-1 to TRBJ2-7; the table's D call, TRBD1, was not checked against the DNA. TRBV21-1 is marked as a pseudogene. CDR3 size: 15 residues. This CDR3 is CASSKGPDRSYEQYF. DNA for the CDR3: TGTGCCAGCAGCAAAGGCCCGGACCGATCCTACGAGCAGTACTTC.

CDR3: CASSYVVLGSEQYF. The CDR3 coding sequence is TGTGCCAGCAGTTACGTTGTTCTGGGAAGCGAGCAGTACTTC. This chain uses TRBV6-2 or TRBV6-3 with TRBJ2-7; D call uncertain. Germline V gives CDR1 MNHEY, CDR2 SVGEGT. This CDR3 has 14 amino acids. Trimming left V 2 bases short and J 6 bases short, with 14 bases between.

The V and J genes are TRBV20-1 and TRBJ2-7, with TRBD2 as a possible D gene (6 bases). Trimming removed 3 bases at V and 0 bases at J, with 15 bases between. Germline-derived CDR1 and CDR2 are DFQATT and SNEGSKA (reference sequence). CDR3 length: 15 amino acids. The CDR3 loop reads CSARELAPSSYEQYF. The CDR3 DNA is TGCAGTGCTAGGGAACTAGCACCAAGCTCCTACGAGCAGTACTTC.

The chain is built from TRBV7-9 and TRBJ2-5; a weak D match, TRBD1 (6 bases). Germline V gene sequence: CDR1 SEHNR, CDR2 FQNEAQ (reference sequence). Trimming left V 3 bases short and J 3 bases short, with 20 bases between. The CDR3 is made up of 17 amino acids. CDR3 DNA: TGTGCCAGCAGCTTCTCTTCGAAAAGGACAGAAAAAGAGACCCAGTACTTC. Translated, it gives CASSFSSKRTEKETQYF. Looking up the rest from reference TRBV7-9 and TRBJ2-5 gives the full variable domain: DTGVSQNPRHKITKRGQNVTFRCDPISEHNRLYWYRQTLGQGPEFLTYFQNEAQLEKSRLLSDRFSAERPKGSFSTLEIQRTEQGDSAMYLCASSFSSKRTEKETQYFGPGTRLLVL.

This clonotype was counted a few times. The chain carries TRBV29-1 and TRBJ2-1; D is ambiguous. The CDR3 extends over 14 amino acids. Looked up from germline, CDR1 is SQVTM and CDR2 is ANQGSEA. V lost 2 bases and J 1 base, leaving 9 bases between the germline ends. The chain's CDR3 is CSVESPGSYNEQFF. In nucleotides, the CDR3 is TGCAGCGTTGAATCCCCCGGTTCCTACAATGAGCAGTTCTTC.

This rearrangement joins TRBV27 to TRBJ2-4; D is unclear. The CDR3 totals 16 residues. Trimming took off 2 bases at V and 6 bases at J, with 17 bases between the two ends. CDR1 is MNHEY and CDR2 is SMNVEV in the germline V gene (reference sequence). CDR3 loop: CASSLLGQAVGNIQYF. The CDR3 region has the DNA TGTGCCAGCAGTTTACTTGGGCAGGCGGTTGGAAACATTCAGTACTTC.

This chain uses TRBV7-2 with TRBJ1-5, with 10 positions matching TRBD1. V was clipped by 4 bases and J by 6 bases; unmatched bases: 3. The germline V gene encodes CDR1 SGHTA and CDR2 FQGNSA. There are 14 residues in the CDR3. The CDR3 reads CASSSGQGGQPQHF. CDR3 nucleotide sequence: TGTGCCAGCAGCTCAGGACAGGGGGGTCAGCCCCAGCATTTT.

The genes are TRBV12-3 or TRBV12-4 and TRBJ2-1; 7 bases are a match to TRBD1. The CDR3 is made up of 13 amino acids. V was clipped by 3 bases and J by 8 bases; unmatched bases: 4. Here the CDR3 reads CASSFRGQHEQFF. CDR3 bases: TGTGCCAGCAGTTTTAGGGGGCAGCATGAGCAGTTCTTC.

V is TRBV7-3 and J is TRBJ2-5, with D perhaps assigned TRBD1 or TRBD2 (5 bases each). The V end lost 5 bases, the J end lost 0 bases, and 13 bases lay between the germline ends. From germline, CDR1 is SGHTA and CDR2 FQGTGA. This CDR3 is built from 15 residues. The CDR3 sequence: CASSRDGMYQETQYF. Here the CDR3 DNA reads TGTGCCAGCAGCCGGGACGGCATGTACCAAGAGACCCAGTACTTC.

This chain joins TRBV4-3 and TRBJ2-5, with 11 positions matching TRBD2. Trimming at V came to 1 base and at J to 4 bases, leaving 20 bases not matched to a gene. This CDR3 is built from 21 residues. Per germline, CDR1 LGHNA and CDR2 YSLEER. The CDR3 spells CASSQVPGLAAGDDPPETQYF. The CDR3 DNA sequence: TGCGCCAGCAGCCAAGTACCGGGACTAGCGGCTGGAGACGATCCCCCAGAGACCCAGTACTTC.

This sequence joins TRBV12-3 or TRBV12-4 and TRBJ2-1; D assignment may be TRBD1 or TRBD2 (5 bases each). With 4 bases removed from V and 5 bases from J, the gap between germline ends came to 18 bases. The CDR3 loop spans 16 amino acids. The CDR3 DNA is TGTGCCAGCAGTTCCGCCGGGGCTAGCCGACACAATGAGCAGTTCTTC. Its protein is CASSSAGASRHNEQFF.

The chain employs TRBV2 and TRBJ2-5; 14 bases match TRBD2. The DNA end favors TRBJ2-1, so the J call may be wrong. The germline V gene encodes CDR1 SNHLY and CDR2 FYNNEI. This CDR3 has 15 amino acids. The CDR3 DNA is TGTGCCAGCAGTGAAACGGGACTAGCGGGGGATGAGCAGTTCTTC. Its translation is CASSETGLAGDEQFF.

This clonotype was picked up a small number of times. The CDR3 bases are TGCAGTGCTAGTTTCGCGGGGGGGCCGATCCATGGGGCCAATGAGCAGTTCTTC. Its protein product is CSASFAGGPIHGANEQFF. V gene TRBV20-1 combines with J gene TRBJ2-1; 9 nucleotides agree with TRBD2. V was pared by 3 bases and J by 6 bases, with 18 bases of the junction left unmatched. The CDR3 has 18 residues. Germline values: CDR1 DFQATT, CDR2 SNEGSKA (reference sequence).